This T cell receptor beta chain was found in a study of cytomegalovirus exposure and HLA in healthy donors. Study-wide results and caveats: Immune exposure information available was restricted to CMV serostatus. Among TCR beta chains, those listed as cytomegalovirus-associated numbered over 150.

Primers included in the PCR were 60 Vbeta and 13 Jbeta primers. Only in-frame clones appear in the TCRdb table, and some are missing; sequencing was by immunoSEQ multiplex PCR. Among about 85,000 clones listed, 80% were seen once. V gave up 1 base and J gave up 6 bases; unmatched junction bases: 7. The CDR3 sequence is 15 residues long. Germline loops: CDR1 SGDLS, CDR2 YYNGEE. Points on this clone: What it binds is unknown.

The sequenced material came from PBMCs. The TCR was taken from a woman aged 45-65 years in good health and CMV-seropositive. This chain uses TRBV9 with TRBJ2-3; 8 bases agree with TRBD1. This CDR3 is CASSVWTGPPDTQYF. CDR3 nucleotides: TGTGCCAGCAGCGTATGGACAGGGCCTCCCGATACGCAGTATTTT.